This T cell receptor (beta chain) is from a study of blood T cells in healthy people across ages. The length of the CDR3 is 14 residues. The V end was cut by 3 bases, the J end by 4 bases, with 10 bases between. The germline V gene has CDR1 SGHRS and CDR2 YFSETQ. Next came a second PCR, run for 7 to 11 cycles, which used a sample-barcoded 5' primer along with a J-beta primer mix. A single record per CDR3 protein comes from TCRdb applying MiXCR to the 5' RACE reads. Of just over 1 million distinct CDR3 sequences listed, more than 40% are singletons. This chain joins TRBV5-1 and TRBJ1-4; a possible D gene is TRBD1 (5 bases). The sequence derives from a woman between 55 and 75 years old in good health. What was sequenced was blood. For the CDR3, the DNA is TGCGCCAGCAGCTCGGACGGGGGTAATGAAAAACTGTTTTTT. Its protein is CASSSDGGNEKLFF.